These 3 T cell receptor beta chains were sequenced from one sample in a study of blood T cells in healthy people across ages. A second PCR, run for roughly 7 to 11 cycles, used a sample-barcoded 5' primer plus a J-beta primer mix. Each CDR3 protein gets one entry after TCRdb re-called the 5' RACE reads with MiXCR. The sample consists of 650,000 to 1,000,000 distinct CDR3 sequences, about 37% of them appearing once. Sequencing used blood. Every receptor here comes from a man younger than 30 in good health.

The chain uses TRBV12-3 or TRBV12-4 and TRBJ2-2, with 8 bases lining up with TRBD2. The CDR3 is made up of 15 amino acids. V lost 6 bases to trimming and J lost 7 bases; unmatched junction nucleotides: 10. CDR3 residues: CASRLSRLAIGELFF. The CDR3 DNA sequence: TGTGCCAGCAGGCTATCCAGACTAGCGATCGGGGAGCTGTTTTTT.

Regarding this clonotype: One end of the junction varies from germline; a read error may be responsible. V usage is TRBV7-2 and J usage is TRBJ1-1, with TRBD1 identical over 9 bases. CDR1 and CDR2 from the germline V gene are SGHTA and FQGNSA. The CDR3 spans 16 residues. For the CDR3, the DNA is TGTGCCAGCAGCACGCGACAGGGGGGGATGAACACTGTAGCTTTCTTT. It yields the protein CASSTRQGGMNTVAFF. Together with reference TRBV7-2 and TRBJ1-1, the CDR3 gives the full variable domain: GAGVSQSPSNKVTEKGKDVELRCDPISGHTALYWYRQSLGQGLEFLIYFQGNSAPDKSGLPSDRFSAERTGGSVSTLTIQRTQQEDSAVYLCASSTRQGGMNTVAFFGQGTRLTVV.

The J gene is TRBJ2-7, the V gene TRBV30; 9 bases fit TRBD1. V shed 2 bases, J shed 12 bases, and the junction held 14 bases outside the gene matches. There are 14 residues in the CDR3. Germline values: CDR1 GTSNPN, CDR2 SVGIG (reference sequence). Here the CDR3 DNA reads TGTGCCTGGAGTTTCCCCGGACAGGGGAGTAACCCGTACTTC. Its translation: CAWSFPGQGSNPYF.